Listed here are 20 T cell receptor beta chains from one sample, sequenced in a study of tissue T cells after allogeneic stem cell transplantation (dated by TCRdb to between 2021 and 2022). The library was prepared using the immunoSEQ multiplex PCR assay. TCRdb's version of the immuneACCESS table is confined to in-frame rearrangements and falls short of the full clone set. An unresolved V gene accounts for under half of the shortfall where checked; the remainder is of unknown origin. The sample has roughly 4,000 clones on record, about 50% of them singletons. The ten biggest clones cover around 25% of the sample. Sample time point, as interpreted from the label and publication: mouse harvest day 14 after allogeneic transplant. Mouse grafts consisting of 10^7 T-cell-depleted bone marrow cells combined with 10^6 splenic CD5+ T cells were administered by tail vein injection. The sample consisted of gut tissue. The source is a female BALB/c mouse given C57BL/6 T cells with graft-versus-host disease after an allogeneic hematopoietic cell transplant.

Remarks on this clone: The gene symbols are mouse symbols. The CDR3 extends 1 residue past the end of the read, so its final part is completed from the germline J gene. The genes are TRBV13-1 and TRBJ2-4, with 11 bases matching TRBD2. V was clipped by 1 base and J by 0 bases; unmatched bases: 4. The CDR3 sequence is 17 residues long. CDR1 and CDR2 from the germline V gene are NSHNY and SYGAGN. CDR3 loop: CASSDRLGGVSQNTLYF. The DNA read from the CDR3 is TGTGCCAGCAGTGATCGACTGGGGGGGGTTAGTCAAAACACCTTGTAC.

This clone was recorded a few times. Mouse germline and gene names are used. CDR3 bases read: TGTGCCAGCAGTCGGGACATCTATGCTGAGCAGTTC. This translates into CASSRDIYAEQF. The complete CDR3 sequence is CASSRDIYAEQFF. The chain has TRBV26 and TRBJ2-1; TRBD1 is a possible D gene (6 bases). The observed sequence ends 1 residue before the CDR3 terminus, with the missing tail filled in from the germline J gene. Germline lookup yields CDR1 KGHPV and CDR2 FQNQEV (reference sequence). This CDR3 has 13 residues. V lost 4 bases and J lost 3, with 7 bases in between.

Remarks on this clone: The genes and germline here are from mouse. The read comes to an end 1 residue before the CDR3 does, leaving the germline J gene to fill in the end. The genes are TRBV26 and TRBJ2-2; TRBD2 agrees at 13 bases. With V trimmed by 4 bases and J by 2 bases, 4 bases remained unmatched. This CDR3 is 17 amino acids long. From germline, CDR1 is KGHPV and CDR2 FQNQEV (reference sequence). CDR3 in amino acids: CASSRRDWGGNTGQLYF. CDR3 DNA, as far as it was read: TGTGCCAGCAGTCGCCGGGACTGGGGGGGTAACACCGGGCAGCTCTAC.

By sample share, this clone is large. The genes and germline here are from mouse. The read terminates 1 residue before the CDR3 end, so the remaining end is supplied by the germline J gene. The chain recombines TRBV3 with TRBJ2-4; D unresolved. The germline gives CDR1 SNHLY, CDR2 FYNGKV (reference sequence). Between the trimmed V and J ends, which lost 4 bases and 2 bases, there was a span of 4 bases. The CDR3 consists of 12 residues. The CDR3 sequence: CASSSIQNTLYF. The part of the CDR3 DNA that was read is TGTGCCAGCAGCTCCATTCAAAACACCTTGTAC.

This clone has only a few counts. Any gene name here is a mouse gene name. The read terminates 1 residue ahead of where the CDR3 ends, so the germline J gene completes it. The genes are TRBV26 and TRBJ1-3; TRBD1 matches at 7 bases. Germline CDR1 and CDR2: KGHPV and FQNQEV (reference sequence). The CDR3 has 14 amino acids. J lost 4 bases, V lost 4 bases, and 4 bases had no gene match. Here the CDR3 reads CASSRGQTGNTLYF. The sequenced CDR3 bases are TGTGCCAGCAGTCGGGGACAGACGGGAAATACGCTCTAT.

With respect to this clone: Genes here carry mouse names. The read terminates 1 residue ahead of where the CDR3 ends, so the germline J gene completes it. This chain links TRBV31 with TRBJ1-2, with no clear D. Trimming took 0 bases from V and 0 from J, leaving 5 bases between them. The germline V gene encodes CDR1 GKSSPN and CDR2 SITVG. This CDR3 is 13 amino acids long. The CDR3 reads CAWSLAANSDYTF. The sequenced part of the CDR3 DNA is TGTGCCTGGAGTCTGGCAGCAAACTCCGACTACACC.

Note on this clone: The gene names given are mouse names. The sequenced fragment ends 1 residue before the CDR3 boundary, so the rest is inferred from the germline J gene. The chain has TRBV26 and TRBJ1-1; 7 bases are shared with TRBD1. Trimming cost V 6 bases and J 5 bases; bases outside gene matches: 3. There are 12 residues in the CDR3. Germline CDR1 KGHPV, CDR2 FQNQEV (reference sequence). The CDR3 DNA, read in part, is TGTGCCAGCAGCCTACAGGGGACAGAAGTCTTC. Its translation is CASSLQGTEVF. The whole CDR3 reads CASSLQGTEVFF.

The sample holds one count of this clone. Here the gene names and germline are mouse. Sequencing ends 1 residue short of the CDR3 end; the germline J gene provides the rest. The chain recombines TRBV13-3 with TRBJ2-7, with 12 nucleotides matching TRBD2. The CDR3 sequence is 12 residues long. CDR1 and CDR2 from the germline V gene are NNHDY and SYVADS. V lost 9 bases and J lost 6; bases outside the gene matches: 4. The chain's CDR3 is CATRDWGVEQYF. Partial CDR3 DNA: TGTGCCACCCGGGACTGGGGGGTTGAACAGTAC.

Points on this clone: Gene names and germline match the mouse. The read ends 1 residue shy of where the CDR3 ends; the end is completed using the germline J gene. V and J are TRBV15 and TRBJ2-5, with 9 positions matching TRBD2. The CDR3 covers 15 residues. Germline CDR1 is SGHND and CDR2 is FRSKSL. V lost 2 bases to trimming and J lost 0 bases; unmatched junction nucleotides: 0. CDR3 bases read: TGTGCCAGCAGTTTACTGGGGGGGAACCAAGACACCCAGTAC. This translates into CASSLLGGNQDTQY. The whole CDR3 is CASSLLGGNQDTQYF.

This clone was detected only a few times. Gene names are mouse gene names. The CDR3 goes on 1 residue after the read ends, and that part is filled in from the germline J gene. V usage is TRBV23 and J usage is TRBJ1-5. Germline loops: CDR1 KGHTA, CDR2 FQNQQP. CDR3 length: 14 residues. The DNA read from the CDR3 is TGCTCCAGCAGTCAATCTGGGGGCAACCAGGCTCCGCTT. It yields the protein CSSSQSGGNQAPL. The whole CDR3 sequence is CSSSQSGGNQAPLF.

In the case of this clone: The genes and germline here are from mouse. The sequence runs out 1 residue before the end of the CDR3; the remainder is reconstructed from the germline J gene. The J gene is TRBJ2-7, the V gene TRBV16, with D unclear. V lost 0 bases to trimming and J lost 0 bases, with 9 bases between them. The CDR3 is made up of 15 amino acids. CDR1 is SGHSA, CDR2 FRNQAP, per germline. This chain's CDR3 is CASSLEHKLSYEQYF. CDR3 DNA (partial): TGTGCAAGCAGCTTAGAGCACAAGCTCTCCTATGAACAGTAC.

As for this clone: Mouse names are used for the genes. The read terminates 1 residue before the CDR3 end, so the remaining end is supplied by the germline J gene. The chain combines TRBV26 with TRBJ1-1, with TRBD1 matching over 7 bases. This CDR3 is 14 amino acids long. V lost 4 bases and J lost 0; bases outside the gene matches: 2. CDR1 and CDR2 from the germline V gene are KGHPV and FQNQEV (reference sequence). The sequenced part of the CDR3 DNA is TGTGCCAGCAGTCGGGGACAGTCAAACACAGAAGTCTTC. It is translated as CASSRGQSNTEVF. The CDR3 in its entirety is CASSRGQSNTEVFF.

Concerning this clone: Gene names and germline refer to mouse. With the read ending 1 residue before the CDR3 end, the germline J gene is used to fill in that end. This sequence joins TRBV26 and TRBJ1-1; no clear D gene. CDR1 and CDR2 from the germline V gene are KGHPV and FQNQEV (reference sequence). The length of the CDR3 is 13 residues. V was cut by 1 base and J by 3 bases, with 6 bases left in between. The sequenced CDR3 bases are TGTGCCAGCAGTCTGTGGAGACACACAGAAGTCTTC. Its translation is CASSLWRHTEVF. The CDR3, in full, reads CASSLWRHTEVFF.

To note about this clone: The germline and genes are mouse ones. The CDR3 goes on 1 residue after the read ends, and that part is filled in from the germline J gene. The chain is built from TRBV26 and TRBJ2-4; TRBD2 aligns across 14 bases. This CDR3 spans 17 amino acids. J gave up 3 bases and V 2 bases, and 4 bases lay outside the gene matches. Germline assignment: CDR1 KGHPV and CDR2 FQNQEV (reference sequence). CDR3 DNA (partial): TGTGCCAGCAGTCTGCGGGACTGGGGGGGCGCCCAAAACACCTTGTAC. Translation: CASSLRDWGGAQNTLY. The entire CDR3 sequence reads CASSLRDWGGAQNTLYF. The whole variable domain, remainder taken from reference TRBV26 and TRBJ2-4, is NSKVIQTPRYLVKGQGQKAKMRCIPEKGHPVVFWYQQNKNNEFKFLINFQNQEVLQQIDMTEKRFSAECPSNSPCSLEIQSSEAGDSALYLCASSLRDWGGAQNTLYFGAGTRLSVL.

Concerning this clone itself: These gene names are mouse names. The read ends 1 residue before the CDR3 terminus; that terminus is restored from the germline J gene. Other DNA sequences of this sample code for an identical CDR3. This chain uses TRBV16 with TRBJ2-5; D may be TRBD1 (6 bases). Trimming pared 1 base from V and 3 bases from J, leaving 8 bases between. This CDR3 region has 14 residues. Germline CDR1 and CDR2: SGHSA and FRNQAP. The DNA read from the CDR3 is TGTGCAAGCAGCTTAGGGGGACAACAAGACACCCAGTAC. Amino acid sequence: CASSLGGQQDTQY. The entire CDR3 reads CASSLGGQQDTQYF.

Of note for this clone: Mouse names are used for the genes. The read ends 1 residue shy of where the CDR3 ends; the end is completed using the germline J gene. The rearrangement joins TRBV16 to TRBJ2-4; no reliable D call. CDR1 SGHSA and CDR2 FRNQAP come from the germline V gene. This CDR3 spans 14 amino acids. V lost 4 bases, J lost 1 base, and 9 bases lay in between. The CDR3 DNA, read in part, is TGTGCAAGCAGCTACCGCCTGGGTCAAAACACCTTGTAC. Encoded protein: CASSYRLGQNTLY. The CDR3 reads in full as CASSYRLGQNTLYF. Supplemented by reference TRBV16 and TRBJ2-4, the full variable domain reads NAGVIQTPRHKVTGKGQEATLWCEPISGHSAVFWYRQTIVQGLEFLTYFRNQAPIDDSGMPKERFSAQMPNQSHSTLKIQSTQPQDSAVYLCASSYRLGQNTLYFGAGTRLSVL.

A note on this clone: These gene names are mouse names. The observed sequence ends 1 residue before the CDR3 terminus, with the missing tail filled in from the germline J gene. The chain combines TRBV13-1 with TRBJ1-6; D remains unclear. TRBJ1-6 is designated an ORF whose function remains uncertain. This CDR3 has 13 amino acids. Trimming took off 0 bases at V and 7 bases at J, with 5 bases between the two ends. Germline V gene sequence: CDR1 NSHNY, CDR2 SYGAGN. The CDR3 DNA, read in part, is TGTGCCAGCAGTGATGCATGGAATTCGCCCCTCTAC. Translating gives CASSDAWNSPLY. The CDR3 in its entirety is CASSDAWNSPLYF.

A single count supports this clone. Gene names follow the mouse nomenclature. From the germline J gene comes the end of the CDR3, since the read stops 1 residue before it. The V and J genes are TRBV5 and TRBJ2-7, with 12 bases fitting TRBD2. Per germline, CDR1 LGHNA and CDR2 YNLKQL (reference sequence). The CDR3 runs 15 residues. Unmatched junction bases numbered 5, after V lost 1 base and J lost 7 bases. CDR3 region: CASSQVGLGGGEQYF. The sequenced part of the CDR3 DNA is TGTGCCAGCAGCCAAGTGGGACTGGGGGGCGGGGAACAGTAC.

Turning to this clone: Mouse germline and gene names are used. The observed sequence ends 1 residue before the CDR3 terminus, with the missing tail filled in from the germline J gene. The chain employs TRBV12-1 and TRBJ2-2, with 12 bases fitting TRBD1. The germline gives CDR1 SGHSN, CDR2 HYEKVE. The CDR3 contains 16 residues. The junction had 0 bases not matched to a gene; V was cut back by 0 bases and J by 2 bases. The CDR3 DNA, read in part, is TGTGCCAGCTCTCTCGGGACAGGGGGCAACACCGGGCAGCTCTAC. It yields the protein CASSLGTGGNTGQLY. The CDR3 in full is CASSLGTGGNTGQLYF.

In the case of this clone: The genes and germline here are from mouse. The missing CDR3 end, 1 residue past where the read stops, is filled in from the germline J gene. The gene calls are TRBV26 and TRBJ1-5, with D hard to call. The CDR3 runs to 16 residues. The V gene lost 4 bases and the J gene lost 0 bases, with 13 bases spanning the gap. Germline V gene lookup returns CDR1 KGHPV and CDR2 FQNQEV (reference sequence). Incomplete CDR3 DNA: TGTGCCAGCAGTCCACTCGCCAGATATAACAACCAGGCTCCGCTT. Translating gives CASSPLARYNNQAPL. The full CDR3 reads CASSPLARYNNQAPLF.